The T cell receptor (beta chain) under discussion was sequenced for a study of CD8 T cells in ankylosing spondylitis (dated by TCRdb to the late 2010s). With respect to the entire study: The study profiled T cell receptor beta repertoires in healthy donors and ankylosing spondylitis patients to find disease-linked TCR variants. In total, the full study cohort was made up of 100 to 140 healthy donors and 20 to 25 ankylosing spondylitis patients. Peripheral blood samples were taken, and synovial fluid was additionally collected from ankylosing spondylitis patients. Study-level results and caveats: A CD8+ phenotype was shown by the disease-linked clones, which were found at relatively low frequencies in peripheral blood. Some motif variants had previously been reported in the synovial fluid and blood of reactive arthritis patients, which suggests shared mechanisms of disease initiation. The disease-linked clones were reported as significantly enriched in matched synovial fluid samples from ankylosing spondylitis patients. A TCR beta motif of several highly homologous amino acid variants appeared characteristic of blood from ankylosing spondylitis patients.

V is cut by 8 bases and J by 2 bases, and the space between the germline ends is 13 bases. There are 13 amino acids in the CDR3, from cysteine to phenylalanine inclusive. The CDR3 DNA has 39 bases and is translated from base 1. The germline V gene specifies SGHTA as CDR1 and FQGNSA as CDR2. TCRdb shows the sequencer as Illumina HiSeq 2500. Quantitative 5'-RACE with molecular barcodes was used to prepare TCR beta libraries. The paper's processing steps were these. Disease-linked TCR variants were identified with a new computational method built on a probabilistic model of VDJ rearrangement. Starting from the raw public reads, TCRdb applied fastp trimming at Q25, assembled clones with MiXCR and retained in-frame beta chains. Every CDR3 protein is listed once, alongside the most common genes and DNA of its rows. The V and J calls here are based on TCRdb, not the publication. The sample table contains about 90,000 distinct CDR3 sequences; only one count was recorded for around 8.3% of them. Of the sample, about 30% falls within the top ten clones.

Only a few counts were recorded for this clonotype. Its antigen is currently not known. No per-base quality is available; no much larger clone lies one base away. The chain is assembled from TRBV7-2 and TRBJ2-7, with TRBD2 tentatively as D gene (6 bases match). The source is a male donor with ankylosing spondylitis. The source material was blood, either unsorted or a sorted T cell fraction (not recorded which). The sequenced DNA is TGTGCCAGCGGGCTAGCGTCGCCCTACGAGCAGTACTTC. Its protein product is CASGLASPYEQYF.